The source of this TCR beta chain is a study of shared clonotypes between healthy human individuals. Produced via immunoSEQ multiplex PCR; TCRdb's table is partial and in-frame only. The table lists about 820,000 clones, over 90% of them singletons. To note about this clone: Its antigen is unidentified.

From germline, CDR1 is SQVTM and CDR2 ANQGSEA. Unmatched junction bases numbered 7, after V lost 4 bases and J lost 5 bases. This CDR3 contains 14 residues. Study-level points and caveats: Few donors limited the genetic and exposure-history diversity represented.

Terminally differentiated effector memory CD45RA+ cells were excluded by CCR7 positive selection of CD45RO-negative cells. The sample comprised naive CD8+ T cells sorted from blood. This TCR was sampled from a man aged 25 to 45 in good health. This sequence joins TRBV29-1 and TRBJ2-2, with 7 positions matching TRBD2. The CDR3 bases are TGCAGCGTTGGTTCTAGCGGTGCGACCGGGGAGCTGTTTTTT. Protein: CSVGSSGATGELFF.